This note documents a single T cell receptor beta chain sequence. Its antigen is currently unknown. One end of the junction varies from germline; a read error may be responsible. Unique molecular identifiers were used in preparing the TCRbeta library. TCRdb reanalysed the PCR reads using MiXCR and keeps one entry per CDR3 protein. The data contain 440,000 or so distinct CDR3 sequences, 43% of them singletons. The source of the sample is a study of T-cell reconstitution after alpha-beta-depleted transplantation in children. General observations from the study: Certain patients had high TCRbeta diversity at day 60, and it came from recipient T cells and thymic progenitors that survived. Roughly two months post-transplant, alpha-beta T cells reportedly originated from several hundred graft clones that had expanded. Newly generated T cells supplied most T-cell counts and diversity one year post-transplant.

The clonotype comes from a girl aged 2 to 9 with aplastic anemia, due to receive a stem cell transplant. The sample consisted of PBMCs, taken before TCRalphabeta/CD19-depleted stem cell transplant.

CDR3 region: CASSLKSNTIYF. CDR3 sequence (DNA): TGTGCCAGCAGTTTAAAGTCGAACACCATATATTTC. This chain connects TRBV12-3 or TRBV12-4 to TRBJ1-3; D gene unclear. This CDR3 has 12 residues.